These 2 T cell receptor beta chains originate from one sample sequenced in a study of graft-versus-host responses after intestinal transplantation. Sequenced by immunoSEQ multiplex PCR; TCRdb stores in-frame clones only, minus some. In the table there are over 100,000 clones, about 95% of which are singletons. Antigen specificity for these receptors is unknown. Sequencing used unstimulated CD8+ T cells sorted from spleen or lymph node cells, obtained before intestinal transplant. These receptors originate from a human donor who received an intestinal transplant.

The chain combines TRBV11-2 with TRBJ2-7; the D gene is possibly TRBD1 (6 bases). The V and J ends lost 1 base and 0 bases respectively, with 13 bases between them. CDR1 and CDR2 (germline): SGHAT, FQNNGV. The CDR3 has 16 residues. The CDR3 region has the DNA TGTGCCAGCAGCTTAGTTGACAGGAAGCTCTCCTACGAGCAGTACTTC. Protein: CASSLVDRKLSYEQYF.

The chain has TRBV15 and TRBJ2-7; D is unclear. Germline V gene lookup returns CDR1 LNHNV and CDR2 YYDKDF (reference sequence). The CDR3 runs 16 residues. Deletions cut 1 base from V and 2 bases from J, with 15 bases between. CDR3 region: CATSRVHMDGPYEQYF. The DNA for the CDR3 is TGTGCCACCAGCAGAGTACATATGGACGGACCCTACGAGCAGTACTTC.